Sequencing of this T cell receptor (beta chain) was carried out in a study of regulatory T cells in long-lasting Graves disease. The time point denotes: newly diagnosed GD, antithyroid drugs for less than 3 months. Extracted RNA from PBMCs served as the source of the TCR library. CDR1 is SGHTA and CDR2 is FQGNSA in the germline V gene. The CDR3 is 15 amino acids. The V end lost 4 bases, the J end lost 6 bases, and 17 bases lay between the germline ends. To make TCR beta libraries, researchers used iRepertoire HTBI primers and Arm-PCR of CDR3 regions. MiXCR, applied by TCRdb to the multiplex PCR reads, yields one record per CDR3 protein. The sample lists about 540,000 distinct CDR3 sequences; roughly 14% were seen once. This clonotype has a count of ten or more. This sample was shared with a second study, whose subject was T cells in Graves' hyperthyroidism and ophthalmopathy. That source notes: Most thyroid clonotypes expanded above 0.001 appeared in blood too.

The sequences come from peripheral blood mononuclear cells (PBMCs), collected at new diagnosis, from a patient treated with antithyroid drugs. The receptor comes from a man younger than 45 with Graves disease. The J gene is TRBJ2-3, the V gene TRBV7-2; no clear D. CDR3 coding DNA: TGTGCCAGCAGCTCAAGGCCCTACCTGGGGGATACGCAGTATTTT. Encoded protein: CASSSRPYLGDTQYF.